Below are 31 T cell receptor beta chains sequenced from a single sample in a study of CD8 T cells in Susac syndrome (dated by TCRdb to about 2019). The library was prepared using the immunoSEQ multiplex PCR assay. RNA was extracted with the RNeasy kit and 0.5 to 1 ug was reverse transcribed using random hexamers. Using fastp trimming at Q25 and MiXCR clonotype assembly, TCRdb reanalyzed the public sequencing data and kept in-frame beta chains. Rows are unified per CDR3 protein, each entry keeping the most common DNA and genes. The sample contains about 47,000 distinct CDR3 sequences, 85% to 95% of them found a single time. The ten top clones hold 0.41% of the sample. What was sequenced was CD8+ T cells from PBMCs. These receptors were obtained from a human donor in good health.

The CDR3 spells CASSSDILDRANTEAFF. Written as DNA, the CDR3 is TGCGCCAGCAGCTCCGATATCTTGGACAGAGCGAACACTGAAGCTTTCTTT. V usage is TRBV5-1 and J usage is TRBJ1-1; D is possibly TRBD1 (6 bases). The CDR3 extends over 17 amino acids. The V gene lost 3 bases and the J gene lost 1 base, with 19 bases spanning the gap. From germline, CDR1 is SGHRS and CDR2 YFSETQ.

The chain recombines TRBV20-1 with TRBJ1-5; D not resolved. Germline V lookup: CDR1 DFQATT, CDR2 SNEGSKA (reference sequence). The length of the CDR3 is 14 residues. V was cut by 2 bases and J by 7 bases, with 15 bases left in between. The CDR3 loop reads CSARRQKEKQPQHF. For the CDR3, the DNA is TGCAGTGCTAGACGGCAGAAGGAAAAGCAGCCCCAGCATTTT.

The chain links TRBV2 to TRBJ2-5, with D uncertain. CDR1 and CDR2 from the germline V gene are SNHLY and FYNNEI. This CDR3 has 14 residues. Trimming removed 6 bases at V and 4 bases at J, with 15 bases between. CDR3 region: CASRLLGPGETQYF. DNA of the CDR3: TGTGCCAGCAGATTGTTAGGTCCCGGAGAGACCCAGTACTTC.

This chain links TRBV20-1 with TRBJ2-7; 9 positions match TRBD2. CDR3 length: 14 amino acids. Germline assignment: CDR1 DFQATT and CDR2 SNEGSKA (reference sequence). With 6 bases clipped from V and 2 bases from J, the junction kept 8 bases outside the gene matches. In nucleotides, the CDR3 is TGCAGTGCAACTTGGACTAGCGACCCCTACGAGCAGTACTTC. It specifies CSATWTSDPYEQYF.

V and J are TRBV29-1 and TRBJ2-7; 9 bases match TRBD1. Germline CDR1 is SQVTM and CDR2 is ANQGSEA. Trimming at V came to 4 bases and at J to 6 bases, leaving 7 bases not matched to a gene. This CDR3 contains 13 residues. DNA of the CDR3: TGCAGCGTTGTTTGGACAGGGGCTTCCGAGCAGTACTTC. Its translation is CSVVWTGASEQYF.

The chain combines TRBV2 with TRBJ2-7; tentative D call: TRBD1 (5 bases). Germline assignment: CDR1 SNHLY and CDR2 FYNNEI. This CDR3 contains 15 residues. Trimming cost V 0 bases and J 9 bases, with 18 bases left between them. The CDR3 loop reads CASSEADSVYDGQYF. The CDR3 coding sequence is TGTGCCAGCAGTGAAGCCGACAGCGTCTACGATGGGCAGTACTTC.

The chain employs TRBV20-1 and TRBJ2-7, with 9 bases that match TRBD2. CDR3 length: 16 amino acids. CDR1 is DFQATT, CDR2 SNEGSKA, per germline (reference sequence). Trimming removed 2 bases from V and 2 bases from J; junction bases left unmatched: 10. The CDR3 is CSARMREGPSTYEQYF. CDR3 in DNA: TGCAGTGCTAGAATGCGGGAGGGACCCTCCACCTACGAGCAGTACTTC.

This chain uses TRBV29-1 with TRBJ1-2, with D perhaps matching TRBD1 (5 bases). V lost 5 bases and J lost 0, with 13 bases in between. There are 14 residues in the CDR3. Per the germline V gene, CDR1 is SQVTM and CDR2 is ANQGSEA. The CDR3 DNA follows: TGCAGCGTTTTGGAAGGGGCGCCTAACTATGGCTACACCTTC. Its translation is CSVLEGAPNYGYTF.

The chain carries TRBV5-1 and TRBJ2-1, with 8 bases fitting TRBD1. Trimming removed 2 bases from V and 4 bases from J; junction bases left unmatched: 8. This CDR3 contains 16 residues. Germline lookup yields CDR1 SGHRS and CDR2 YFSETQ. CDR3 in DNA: TGCGCCAGCAGCTTCCGGACAGGGCGACAGTACAATGAGCAGTTCTTC. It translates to CASSFRTGRQYNEQFF. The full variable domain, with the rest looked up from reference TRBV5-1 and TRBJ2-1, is KAGVTQTPRYLIKTRGQQVTLSCSPISGHRSVSWYQQTPGQGLQFLFEYFSETQRNKGNFPGRFSGRQFSNSRSEMNVSTLELGDSALYLCASSFRTGRQYNEQFFGPGTRLTVL.

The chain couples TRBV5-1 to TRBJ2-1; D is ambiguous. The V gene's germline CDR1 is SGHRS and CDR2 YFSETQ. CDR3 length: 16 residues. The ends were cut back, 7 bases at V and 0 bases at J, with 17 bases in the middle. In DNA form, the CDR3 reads TGCGCCAGCGCTCTAGGCCCTCCCGGCTCCTACAATGAGCAGTTCTTC. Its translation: CASALGPPGSYNEQFF.

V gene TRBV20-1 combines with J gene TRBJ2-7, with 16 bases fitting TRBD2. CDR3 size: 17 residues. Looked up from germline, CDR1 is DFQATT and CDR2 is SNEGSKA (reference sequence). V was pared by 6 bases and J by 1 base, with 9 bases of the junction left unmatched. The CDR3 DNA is TGCAGTGCCGTTGGGACTAGCGGGAGGGCCAGTTCCTACGAGCAGTACTTC. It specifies CSAVGTSGRASSYEQYF.

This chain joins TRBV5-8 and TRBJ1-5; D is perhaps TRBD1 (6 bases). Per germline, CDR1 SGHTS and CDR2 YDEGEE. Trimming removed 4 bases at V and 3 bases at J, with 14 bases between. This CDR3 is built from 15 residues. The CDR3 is CASSREGGINQPQHF. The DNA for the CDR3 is TGTGCCAGCAGCAGGGAAGGGGGGATCAATCAGCCCCAGCATTTT. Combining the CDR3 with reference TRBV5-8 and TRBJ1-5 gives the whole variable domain EAGVTQSPTHLIKTRGQQATLRCSPISGHTSVYWYQQALGLGLQFLLWYDEGEERNRGNFPPRFSGRQFPNYSSELNVNALELEDSALYLCASSREGGINQPQHFGDGTRLSIL.

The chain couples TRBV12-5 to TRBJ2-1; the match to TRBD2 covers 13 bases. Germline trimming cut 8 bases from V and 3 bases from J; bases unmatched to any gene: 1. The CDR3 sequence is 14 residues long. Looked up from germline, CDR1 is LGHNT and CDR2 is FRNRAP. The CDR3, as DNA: TGTGCTAGTCGGACTAGCGGGAGCTACAATGAGCAGTTCTTC. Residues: CASRTSGSYNEQFF.

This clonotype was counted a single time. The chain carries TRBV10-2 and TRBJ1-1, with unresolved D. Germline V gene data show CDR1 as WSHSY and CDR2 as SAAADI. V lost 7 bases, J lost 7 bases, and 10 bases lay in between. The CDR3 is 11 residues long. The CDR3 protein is CASTEGVEAFF. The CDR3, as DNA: TGCGCCAGCACCGAGGGCGTTGAAGCTTTCTTT.

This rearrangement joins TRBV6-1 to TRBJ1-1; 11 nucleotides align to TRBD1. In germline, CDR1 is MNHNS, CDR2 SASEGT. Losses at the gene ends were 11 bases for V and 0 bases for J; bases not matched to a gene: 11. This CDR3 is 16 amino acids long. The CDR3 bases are TGTGCCGCTACTTCGGGACAGGGGGTAATGAACACTGAAGCTTTCTTT. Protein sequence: CAATSGQGVMNTEAFF.

In nucleotides, the CDR3 is TGCAGCGTTGTAGGACTCCAAGATACGCAGTATTTT. This gives the protein CSVVGLQDTQYF. The J gene is TRBJ2-3, the V gene TRBV29-1, with a possible D match to TRBD2 (5 bases). This CDR3 region has 12 residues. With 4 bases removed from V and 5 bases from J, the gap between germline ends came to 10 bases. Looked up from germline, CDR1 is SQVTM and CDR2 is ANQGSEA.

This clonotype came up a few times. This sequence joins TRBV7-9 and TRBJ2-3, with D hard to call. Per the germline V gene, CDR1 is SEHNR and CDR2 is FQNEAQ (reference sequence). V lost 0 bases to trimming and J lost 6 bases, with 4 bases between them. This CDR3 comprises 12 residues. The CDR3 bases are TGTGCCAGCAGCTTAGCTGCGGATACGCAGTATTTT. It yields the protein CASSLAADTQYF.

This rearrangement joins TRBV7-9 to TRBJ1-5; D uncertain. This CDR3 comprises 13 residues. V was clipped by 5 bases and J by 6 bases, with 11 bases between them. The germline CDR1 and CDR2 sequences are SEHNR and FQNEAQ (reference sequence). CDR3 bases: TGTGCCAGCAGCCCCTTAAATAGTCAGCCCCAGCATTTT. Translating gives CASSPLNSQPQHF.

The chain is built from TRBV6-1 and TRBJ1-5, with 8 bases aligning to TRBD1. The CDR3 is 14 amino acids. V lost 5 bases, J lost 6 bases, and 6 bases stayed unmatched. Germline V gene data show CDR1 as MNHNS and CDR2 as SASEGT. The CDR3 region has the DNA TGTGCCAGCAGTCCGGGACAGGAGGGTCAGCCCCAGCATTTT. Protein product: CASSPGQEGQPQHF.

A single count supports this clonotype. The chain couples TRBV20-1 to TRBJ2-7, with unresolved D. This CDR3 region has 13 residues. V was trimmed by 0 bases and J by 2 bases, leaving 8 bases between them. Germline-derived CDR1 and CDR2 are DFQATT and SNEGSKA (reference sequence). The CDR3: CSARDPATYEQYF. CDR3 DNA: TGCAGTGCTAGAGATCCCGCGACCTACGAGCAGTACTTC.

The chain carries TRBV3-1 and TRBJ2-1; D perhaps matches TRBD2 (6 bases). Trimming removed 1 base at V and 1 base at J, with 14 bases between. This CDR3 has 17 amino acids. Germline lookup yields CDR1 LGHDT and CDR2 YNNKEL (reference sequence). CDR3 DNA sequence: TGTGCCAGCAGCCAAGCCGGCGGGGTGTTTTCCTACAATGAGCAGTTCTTC. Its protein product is CASSQAGGVFSYNEQFF.

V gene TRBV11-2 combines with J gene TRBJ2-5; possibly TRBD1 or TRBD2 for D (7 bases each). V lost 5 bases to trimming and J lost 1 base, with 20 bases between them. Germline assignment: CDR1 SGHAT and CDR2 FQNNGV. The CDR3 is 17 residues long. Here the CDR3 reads CASSPTGTNLLQETQYF. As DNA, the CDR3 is TGTGCCAGCAGCCCGACAGGGACTAACCTCCTCCAAGAGACCCAGTACTTC.

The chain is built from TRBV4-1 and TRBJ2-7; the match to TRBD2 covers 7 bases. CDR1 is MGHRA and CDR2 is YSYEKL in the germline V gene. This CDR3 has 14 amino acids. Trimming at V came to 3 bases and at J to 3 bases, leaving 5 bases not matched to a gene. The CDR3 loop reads CASSQIAGGYEQYF. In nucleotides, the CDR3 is TGCGCCAGCAGCCAGATAGCGGGTGGCTACGAGCAGTACTTC.

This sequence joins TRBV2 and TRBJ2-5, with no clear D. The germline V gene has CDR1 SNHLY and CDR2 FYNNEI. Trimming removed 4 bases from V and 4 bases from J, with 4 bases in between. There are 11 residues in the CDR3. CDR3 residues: CASSGRETQYF. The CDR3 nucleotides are TGTGCCAGCAGTGGACGAGAGACCCAGTACTTC.

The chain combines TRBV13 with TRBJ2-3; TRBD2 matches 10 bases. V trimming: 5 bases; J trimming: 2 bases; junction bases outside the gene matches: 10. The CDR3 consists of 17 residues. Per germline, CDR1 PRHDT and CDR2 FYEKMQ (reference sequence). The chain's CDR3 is CASSPSGSGWDTDTQYF. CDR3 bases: TGTGCCAGCAGCCCTAGCGGGAGTGGTTGGGACACAGATACGCAGTATTTT.

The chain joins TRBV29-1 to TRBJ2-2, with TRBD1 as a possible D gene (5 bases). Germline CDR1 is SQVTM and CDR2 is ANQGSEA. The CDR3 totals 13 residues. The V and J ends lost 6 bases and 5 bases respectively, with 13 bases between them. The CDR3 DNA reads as TGCAGCGTGAAGGGCAGGGCGACCGGGGAGCTGTTTTTT. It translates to CSVKGRATGELFF.

The CDR3 loop reads CASSSSDRVDTEAFF. The DNA of the CDR3 is TGTGCCAGCAGCTCCTCGGACAGGGTGGACACTGAAGCTTTCTTT. V gene TRBV7-9 combines with J gene TRBJ1-1; TRBD1 matches 8 bases. CDR1 SEHNR and CDR2 FQNEAQ come from the germline V gene (reference sequence). V was pared by 4 bases and J by 3 bases, with 7 bases of the junction left unmatched. This CDR3 is built from 15 residues.

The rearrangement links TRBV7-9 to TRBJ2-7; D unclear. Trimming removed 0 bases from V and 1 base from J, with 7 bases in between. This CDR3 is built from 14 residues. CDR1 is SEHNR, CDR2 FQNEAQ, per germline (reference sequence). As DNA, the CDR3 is TGTGCCAGCAGCTTAGCCGGCAGATCCTACGAGCAGTACTTC. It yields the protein CASSLAGRSYEQYF.

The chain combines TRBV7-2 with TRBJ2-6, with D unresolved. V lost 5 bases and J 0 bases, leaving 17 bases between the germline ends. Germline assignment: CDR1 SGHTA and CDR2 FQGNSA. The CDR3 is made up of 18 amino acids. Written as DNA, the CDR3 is TGTGCCAGCAGCCCTAGGGATTTTTTGAACTCTGGGGCCAACGTCCTGACTTTC. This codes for CASSPRDFLNSGANVLTF.

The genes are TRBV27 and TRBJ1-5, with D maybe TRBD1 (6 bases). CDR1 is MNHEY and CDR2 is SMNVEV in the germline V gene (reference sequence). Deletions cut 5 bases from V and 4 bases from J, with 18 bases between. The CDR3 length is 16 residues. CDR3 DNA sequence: TGTGCCAGCAGTCCTTCGGCAGGGGAACGAAATCAGCCCCAGCATTTT. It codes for CASSPSAGERNQPQHF.

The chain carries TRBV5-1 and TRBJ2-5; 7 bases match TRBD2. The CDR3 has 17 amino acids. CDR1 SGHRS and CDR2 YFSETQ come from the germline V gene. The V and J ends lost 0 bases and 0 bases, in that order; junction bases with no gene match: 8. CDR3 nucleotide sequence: TGCGCCAGCAGCTTGGTGGGTAGCGGGCGGTACCAAGAGACCCAGTACTTC. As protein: CASSLVGSGRYQETQYF.